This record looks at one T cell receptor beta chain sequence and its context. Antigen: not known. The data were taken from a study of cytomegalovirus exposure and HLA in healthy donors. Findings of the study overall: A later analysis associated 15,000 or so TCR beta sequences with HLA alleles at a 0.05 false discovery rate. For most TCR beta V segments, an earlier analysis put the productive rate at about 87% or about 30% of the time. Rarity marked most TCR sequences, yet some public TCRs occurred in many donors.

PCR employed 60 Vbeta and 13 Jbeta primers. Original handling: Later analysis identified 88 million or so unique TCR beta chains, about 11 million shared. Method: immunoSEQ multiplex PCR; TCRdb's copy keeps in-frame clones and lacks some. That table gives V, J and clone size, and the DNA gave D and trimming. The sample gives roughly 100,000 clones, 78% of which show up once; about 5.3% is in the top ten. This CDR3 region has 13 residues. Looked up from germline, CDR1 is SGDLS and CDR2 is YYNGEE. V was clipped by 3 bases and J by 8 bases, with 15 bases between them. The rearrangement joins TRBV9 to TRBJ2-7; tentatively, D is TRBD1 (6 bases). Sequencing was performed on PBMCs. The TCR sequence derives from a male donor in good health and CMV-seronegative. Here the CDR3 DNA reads TGTGCCAGCAGCGCATCACAGGGTTCTAAGCAGTACTTC. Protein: CASSASQGSKQYF.